These T cell receptor beta chains were read from a single sample in a study of cytomegalovirus exposure and HLA in healthy donors. Profiling relied on immunoSEQ multiplex PCR, and the TCRdb table lists in-frame clones only, not all of them. Here the sample spans roughly 100,000 clones, about 70% being singletons. The sequenced sample consisted of PBMCs. These receptors were taken from a man aged 25-45 years in good health and CMV-seronegative. Each CDR3 is given with its conserved first and last residue. The order of the fields is CDR3 length, V gene, D gene, J gene, clone size, CDR3 DNA, CDR3 protein. D genes are given only for firm matches. Some rows mark clone size as missing; the rest say once, few, many or name a class of expanded clone.

13	TRBV4-3	.	TRBJ2-1	.	TGCGCCAGCAGCCAAGAGGGCGTAGATGAGCAGTTCTTC	CASSQEGVDEQFF
12	TRBV2	.	TRBJ1-1	.	TGTGCCAGCAGCGCGGGGAACGCTGAAGCTTTCTTT	CASSAGNAEAFF
15	TRBV7-6	.	TRBJ2-3	.	TGTGCCAGCAGCTTGACTAACGCAAACACAGATACGCAGTATTTT	CASSLTNANTDTQYF
15	TRBV5-1	.	TRBJ2-1	.	TGCGCCAGCAGCTTGGCCCTAAGCTCCTACAATGAGCAGTTCTTC	CASSLALSSYNEQFF
18	TRBV28	TRBD1	TRBJ2-7	.	TGTGCCAGCAGTTTCCCCACCTCTCACAGGGGGCTTACCTACGAGCAGTACTTC	CASSFPTSHRGLTYEQYF
15	TRBV11-2	.	TRBJ2-5	few	TGTGCCAGCAGCTTCCTCTCAGGTCAGCAAGAGACCCAGTACTTC	CASSFLSGQQETQYF
16	TRBV18	TRBD2	TRBJ2-2	.	TGTGCCAGCTCACGTCTAGCGGGAGCCAACACCGGGGAGCTGTTTTTT	CASSRLAGANTGELFF
15	TRBV7-6	TRBD2	TRBJ2-7	.	TGTGCCAGCAGTCAGGGACTAGCGGGGGCCTACGAGCAGTACTTC	CASSQGLAGAYEQYF
11	TRBV6-1	.	TRBJ2-2	.	TGTGCCAGCACCTCCCCCGGGGAGCTGTTTTTT	CASTSPGELFF
14	TRBV4-1	TRBD1	TRBJ2-1	few	TGCGCCAGCAGCGCTGAAGGGACAGCCCATGAGCAGTTCTTC	CASSAEGTAHEQFF
16	TRBV19	TRBD1	TRBJ1-3	.	TGTGCCAGTAGCAGGACAGGGCAACAGGCTGGAAACACCATATATTTT	CASSRTGQQAGNTIYF
14	TRBV29-1	.	TRBJ2-3	.	TGCAGCGTTGTCGGCGGGACTAGCACAGATACGCAGTATTTT	CSVVGGTSTDTQYF
15	TRBV4-2	.	TRBJ1-5	.	TGTGCCAGCAGCCAAGACAGGGGATTAAATCAGCCCCAGCATTTT	CASSQDRGLNQPQHF
14	TRBV11-2	.	TRBJ2-7	.	TGTGCCAGCAGCTTAATATTATTTCCCTACGAGCAGTACTTC	CASSLILFPYEQYF
17	TRBV7-9	TRBD1	TRBJ1-3	.	TGTGCCAGCAGCGCGTACTCGACAGGGAGGTCTGGAAACACCATATATTTT	CASSAYSTGRSGNTIYF
13	TRBV6-1	.	TRBJ1-1	.	TGTGCCCTAGCACGGGCCCCCGCCACTGAAGCTTTCTTT	CALARAPATEAFF
16	TRBV6-5	.	TRBJ2-1	.	TGTGCCAGCAGTTACTCGATAGCTACCGGAGCGAATGAGCAGTTCTTC	CASSYSIATGANEQFF
17	TRBV7-2	TRBD2	TRBJ2-3	.	TGTGCCAGCAGCCCCCATAGCGGGAGAATGATTCGAGGTACGCAGTATTTT	CASSPHSGRMIRGTQYF
15	TRBV2	TRBD2	TRBJ2-2	.	TGTGCCAGCAGTGCCCTAGCGGGGCCGAGGTGGGAGCTGTTTTTT	CASSALAGPRWELFF
16	TRBV6-5	TRBD2	TRBJ2-1	.	TGTGCCAGCAGTTGGAGGCGGGAGGACTCCTACAATGAGCAGTTCTTC	CASSWRREDSYNEQFF
16	TRBV5-8	.	TRBJ2-2	.	TGTGCCAGCAGCTTATACGGGAGCTCCGCTAGCGGGGAGCTGTTTTTT	CASSLYGSSASGELFF
15	TRBV27	.	TRBJ1-1	.	TGTGCCAGCAGTTTCGGGTTGCCTGGACAGACTGAAGCTTTCTTT	CASSFGLPGQTEAFF
15	TRBV11-2	TRBD2	TRBJ2-1	.	TGTGCCAGCAGCCAACTAGCGGGAGTTTCCAATGAGCAGTTCTTC	CASSQLAGVSNEQFF
15	TRBV6-5	.	TRBJ2-2	.	TGTGCCAGCAGTTATTTAAGCGCGAACACCGGGGAGCTGTTTTTT	CASSYLSANTGELFF
18	TRBV4-2	.	TRBJ1-5	few	TGTGCCAGCAGCCAAGGCGACAGGATCCACCTTAGCAATCAGCCCCAGCATTTT	CASSQGDRIHLSNQPQHF
18	TRBV15	TRBD1	TRBJ1-6	.	TGTGCCACCAGCAGAGATGTTGTGGAGACAGGGGTAAATTCACCCCTCCACTTT	CATSRDVVETGVNSPLHF
17	TRBV18	TRBD1	TRBJ2-6	.	TGTGCCAGCTCATCCCGGACAGGGGGCGCTGGGGCCAACGTCCTGACTTTC	CASSSRTGGAGANVLTF